This passage covers 18 T cell receptor beta chains from one sample sequenced in a study of shared clonotypes between healthy human individuals. Using immunoSEQ multiplex PCR, the repertoire was profiled, and TCRdb retains in-frame clones only, with some absent. The table includes 1,400,000 or so clones, approximately 98.5% detected once. Sequencing was done on a sample of naive CD4+ T cells sorted from blood. Subset meaning: CD45RA+ positively selected. Source of these receptors: a man aged 30 to 45 in good health.

This sequence joins TRBV9 and TRBJ1-5; D may be TRBD1 (5 bases). From germline, CDR1 is SGDLS and CDR2 YYNGEE. The CDR3 is 13 residues long. The V end was cut by 0 bases, the J end by 5 bases, with 6 bases between. The CDR3, as DNA: TGTGCCAGCAGCGTAGGGGGGTATCAGCCCCAGCATTTT. Its protein product is CASSVGGYQPQHF.

This clone was recorded once. The V and J genes are TRBV5-1 and TRBJ1-2; D remains ambiguous. V was pared by 0 bases and J by 6 bases, with 9 bases between. The germline V gene encodes CDR1 SGHRS and CDR2 YFSETQ. This CDR3 is built from 13 residues. CDR3 region: CASSLAGVHGYTF. CDR3 sequence (DNA): TGCGCCAGCAGCTTGGCCGGGGTTCATGGCTACACCTTC.

DNA for the CDR3: TGTGCCAGCAATGGCCCCTCCCTCGAGCAGTACTTC. It specifies CASNGPSLEQYF. This sequence joins TRBV6-6 and TRBJ2-7, with D unclear. Trimming cost V 7 bases and J 6 bases, with 13 bases left between them. The V gene's germline CDR1 is MNHNY and CDR2 SVGAGI (reference sequence). The length of the CDR3 is 12 residues.

CDR3 sequence: CASKSYEQFF. The CDR3 nucleotides are TGTGCCAGCAAGAGCTATGAGCAGTTCTTC. The chain has TRBV28 and TRBJ2-1; D is ambiguous. The V and J ends lost 7 bases and 8 bases respectively, with 6 bases between them. The CDR3 has 10 amino acids. Germline values: CDR1 MDHEN, CDR2 SYDVKM. The full variable domain, with the rest looked up from reference TRBV28 and TRBJ2-1, is DVKVTQSSRYLVKRTGEKVFLECVQDMDHENMFWYRQDPGLGLRLIYFSYDVKMKEKGDIPEGYSVSREKKERFSLILESASTNQTSMYLCASKSYEQFFGPGTRLTVL.

The V call is TRBV7-6, the J call TRBJ2-5, with 12 bases lining up with TRBD2. Germline V gives CDR1 SGHVS, CDR2 FNYEAQ. V dropped 5 bases and J dropped 7; count of bases not matched to a gene: 8. The CDR3 is made up of 15 amino acids. The CDR3 sequence: CASSTRLAGDRTQYF. CDR3 coding DNA: TGTGCCAGCAGCACCAGACTAGCGGGAGATAGGACCCAGTACTTC.

To note about this clone: This CDR3 is also generated by other DNA sequences in the sample. V gene TRBV29-1 combines with J gene TRBJ2-1, with D perhaps matching TRBD1 or TRBD2 (6 bases each). Germline CDR1 SQVTM, CDR2 ANQGSEA. Trimming cost V 0 bases and J 1 base, with 13 bases left between them. This CDR3 region has 16 residues. The DNA of the CDR3 is TGCAGCGTTGAAGAGGGGGGCGGTGGGTCCTACAATGAGCAGTTCTTC. It yields the protein CSVEEGGGGSYNEQFF.

This rearrangement joins TRBV7-6 to TRBJ2-1, with 9 bases that match TRBD2. Germline loops: CDR1 SGHVS, CDR2 FNYEAQ. The CDR3 contains 16 residues. The V gene end was trimmed by 4 bases and the J gene end by 4 bases; junction bases not matched to a gene: 8. CDR3 coding DNA: TGTGCCAGCAGCTATATAGCGGGAGACCTTTACAATGAGCAGTTCTTC. It specifies CASSYIAGDLYNEQFF.

The chain uses TRBV4-1 and TRBJ2-7; 9 nucleotides match TRBD1. The CDR3 sequence is 14 residues long. The V gene's germline CDR1 is MGHRA and CDR2 YSYEKL. V gave up 5 bases and J gave up 3 bases; unmatched junction bases: 5. The CDR3 nucleotides read TGCGCCAGCAGCGTCCGGGACAGGGACTACGAGCAGTACTTC. As protein: CASSVRDRDYEQYF.

The V gene is TRBV28, the J gene TRBJ2-1; TRBD1 might be the D (5 bases). V lost 0 bases and J 0 bases, leaving 15 bases between the germline ends. This CDR3 has 18 residues. The germline CDR1 and CDR2 sequences are MDHEN and SYDVKM. This chain's CDR3 is CASSLWPRAESSYNEQFF. The CDR3 nucleotides are TGTGCCAGCAGTTTATGGCCCAGGGCCGAGAGCTCCTACAATGAGCAGTTCTTC.

The gene calls are TRBV18 and TRBJ2-7, with D possibly TRBD2 on 6 matching bases. CDR1 is KGHSH and CDR2 is LQKENI in the germline V gene. The CDR3 is made up of 14 amino acids. V dropped 6 bases and J dropped 5 bases, with 17 bases sitting between them. CDR3 region: CASSPTGASDEQYF. The CDR3 region has the DNA TGTGCCAGCTCTCCAACGGGAGCCAGTGACGAGCAGTACTTC.

The gene calls are TRBV5-5 and TRBJ1-5, with unresolved D. Germline CDR1 is SGHKS and CDR2 is YYEKEE (reference sequence). Trimming removed 0 bases at V and 1 base at J, with 8 bases between. This CDR3 has 15 residues. CDR3 DNA: TGTGCCAGCAGCTTGGGGGTCTTGAGCAATCAGCCCCAGCATTTT. It specifies CASSLGVLSNQPQHF.

The chain is built from TRBV7-2 and TRBJ2-3; D is unclear. CDR3 length: 16 amino acids. The germline CDR1 and CDR2 sequences are SGHTA and FQGNSA. V lost 2 bases to trimming and J lost 6 bases, with 18 bases between them. CDR3: CASSLRIAPPGDTQYF. The CDR3 DNA reads as TGTGCCAGCAGCTTAAGAATCGCTCCCCCCGGGGATACGCAGTATTTT.

This clone was detected only once. This rearrangement joins TRBV10-1 to TRBJ2-2; D is possibly TRBD2 (5 bases). The germline gives CDR1 WNHNN, CDR2 SYGVQD (reference sequence). The V end was cut by 0 bases, the J end by 7 bases, with 15 bases between. The CDR3 is 16 amino acids. For the CDR3, the DNA is TGCGCCAGCAGTGAGTCGCCCTCTAGCCAACTCGGGGAGCTGTTTTTT. Translated: CASSESPSSQLGELFF.

This chain uses TRBV18 with TRBJ2-7; either TRBD1 or TRBD2 may fit D (5 bases each). This CDR3 has 14 residues. Per the germline V gene, CDR1 is KGHSH and CDR2 is LQKENI. V gave up 6 bases and J gave up 3 bases, with 15 bases separating them. The CDR3 sequence is CASSPDGTDYEQYF. Here the CDR3 DNA reads TGTGCCAGCTCTCCGGACGGGACGGACTACGAGCAGTACTTC.

The chain links TRBV9 to TRBJ2-3; 10 nucleotides line up with TRBD2. With 3 bases clipped from V and 2 bases from J, the junction kept 3 bases outside the gene matches. The germline V gene encodes CDR1 SGDLS and CDR2 YYNGEE. The CDR3 consists of 15 residues. For the CDR3, the DNA is TGTGCCAGCAGCGCAGCGGGAGGGACCACAGATACGCAGTATTTT. It yields the protein CASSAAGGTTDTQYF.

The rearrangement joins TRBV5-1 to TRBJ2-1; 12 bases align to TRBD2. The ends lost 1 base at V and 8 bases at J; junction bases unmatched: 10. Germline V gives CDR1 SGHRS, CDR2 YFSETQ. This CDR3 has 17 amino acids. The CDR3 DNA reads as TGCGCCAGCAGCTTGTTCTCTAGCGGGAGGGCTTCGGATGAGCAGTTCTTC. It encodes CASSLFSSGRASDEQFF.

The J gene is TRBJ2-7, the V gene TRBV30; TRBD1 agrees at 8 bases. CDR3 length: 16 amino acids. From germline, CDR1 is GTSNPN and CDR2 SVGIG (reference sequence). With V trimmed by 4 bases and J by 1 base, 12 bases remained unmatched. The CDR3, as DNA: TGTGCCTGGACCACTTCCCGGGACAGGTATTCCTACGAGCAGTACTTC. This codes for CAWTTSRDRYSYEQYF. The whole variable domain, filled in from reference TRBV30 and TRBJ2-7, reads SQTIHQWPATLVQPVGSPLSLECTVEGTSNPNLYWYRQAAGRGLQLLFYSVGIGQISSEVPQNLSASRPQDRQFILSSKKLLLSDSGFYLCAWTTSRDRYSYEQYFGPGTRLTVT.

The chain carries TRBV5-1 and TRBJ2-3; no clear D gene. V gave up 1 base and J gave up 1 base, with 10 bases separating them. CDR1 and CDR2 from the germline V gene are SGHRS and YFSETQ. This CDR3 spans 15 amino acids. CDR3 in amino acids: CASSLQAVGTDTQYF. The CDR3 coding sequence is TGCGCCAGCAGCTTGCAAGCAGTCGGCACAGATACGCAGTATTTT.